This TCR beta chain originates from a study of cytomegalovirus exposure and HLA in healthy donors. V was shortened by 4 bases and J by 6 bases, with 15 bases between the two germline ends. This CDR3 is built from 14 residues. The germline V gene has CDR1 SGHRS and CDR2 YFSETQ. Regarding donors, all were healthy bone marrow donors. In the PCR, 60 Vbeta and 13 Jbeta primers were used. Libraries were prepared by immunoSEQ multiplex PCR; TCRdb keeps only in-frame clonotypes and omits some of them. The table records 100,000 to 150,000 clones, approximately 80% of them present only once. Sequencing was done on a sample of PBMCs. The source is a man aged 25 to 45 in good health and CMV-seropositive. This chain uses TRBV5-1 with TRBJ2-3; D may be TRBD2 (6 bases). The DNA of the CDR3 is TGCGCCAGCAGCCTAGCGTCCGGAGGGGATACGCAGTATTTT. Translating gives CASSLASGGDTQYF.